The table lists the clone carrying this T cell receptor (beta chain) with a count of one. Its antigen is still unknown. TCRdb's copy holds only in-frame clones and misses some; the assay was immunoSEQ multiplex PCR. The data hold roughly 80,000 clones, with 86% observed a single time. The sample belongs to a study of OX40 agonist ivuxolimab in advanced cancers. Whole-study results and caveats: Individuals who were partial responders at 0.1-3.0 mg/kg had clonal expansion that ranked among the lowest.

This sequence was found in an adult with an advanced solid tumor such as melanoma, head and neck, liver or kidney cancer. The specimen comprised CD4+ or CD8+ T cells sorted from blood, sampled in a trial of the OX40 agonist ivuxolimab.

CDR3 coding DNA: TGTGCCATCAGTGAGTTCAACAATCAGCCCCAGCATTTT. It translates to CAISEFNNQPQHF. The chain employs TRBV10-3 and TRBJ1-5; D call uncertain. V lost 1 base, J lost 3 bases, and 4 bases lay in between. The germline V gene encodes CDR1 ENHRY and CDR2 SYGVKD. The CDR3 sequence is 13 residues long.